This passage covers 11 T cell receptor beta chains from one sample sequenced in a study of ipilimumab plus nivolumab after autologous stem cell transplantation. The table came from immunoSEQ multiplex PCR; TCRdb's copy has only in-frame clones and leaves some out. The repertoire holds approximately 4,000 clones, with roughly nine tenths as singletons. The sample here was PBMCs, taken in a trial of ipilimumab plus nivolumab as post-transplant consolidation. Receptor source: a male donor with multiple myeloma.

This clone was found a few times. The V gene is TRBV5-1, the J gene TRBJ2-7; 8 nucleotides align to TRBD2. This CDR3 is 15 amino acids long. The V gene end was trimmed by 4 bases and the J gene end by 6 bases; junction bases not matched to a gene: 12. The germline CDR1 and CDR2 sequences are SGHRS and YFSETQ. The chain's CDR3 is CASSAGTRGGSEQYF. In DNA form, the CDR3 reads TGCGCCAGCAGCGCCGGGACTAGGGGTGGTTCCGAGCAGTACTTC.

The V call is TRBV10-3, the J call TRBJ2-7, with a tentative D call TRBD2 (6 bases). Germline V lookup: CDR1 ENHRY, CDR2 SYGVKD. The V gene lost 11 bases and the J gene lost 2 bases, with 19 bases spanning the gap. This CDR3 is 14 amino acids long. In nucleotides, the CDR3 is TGTGCCTCCCAACCCACGGAGGGCCCCTACGAGCAGTACTTC. Translated, it gives CASQPTEGPYEQYF.

The chain's CDR3 is CASNSGLAGVVGAGELFF. The CDR3 DNA reads as TGTGCCAGTAACTCGGGACTAGCGGGAGTAGTGGGTGCCGGGGAGCTGTTTTTT. This chain connects TRBV2 to TRBJ2-2, with 14 positions matching TRBD2. This CDR3 region has 18 residues. With 9 bases clipped from V and 6 bases from J, the junction kept 15 bases outside the gene matches. CDR1 and CDR2 (germline): SNHLY, FYNNEI.

The rearrangement links TRBV28 to TRBJ1-5; perhaps TRBD1 as D (5 bases). CDR3 length equals 12 residues. Germline V gives CDR1 MDHEN, CDR2 SYDVKM. The germline V and J ends were trimmed by 8 bases and 6 bases, with 11 bases remaining between them. The CDR3 here is CASAGQSQPQHF. Here the CDR3 DNA reads TGTGCCAGCGCAGGGCAGTCTCAGCCCCAGCATTTT.

The chain carries TRBV14 and TRBJ2-2, with a tentative D call TRBD1 (6 bases). The germline V and J ends were trimmed by 3 bases and 6 bases, with 8 bases remaining between them. Germline assignment: CDR1 SGHDN and CDR2 FVKESK. The CDR3 spans 13 residues. CDR3 coding DNA: TGTGCCAGCAGCCAGCCAGGGGCCGGGGAGCTGTTTTTT. Encoded protein: CASSQPGAGELFF.

The chain recombines TRBV5-6 with TRBJ2-5, with 7 bases that match TRBD1. Germline assignment: CDR1 SGHDT and CDR2 YYEEEE. This CDR3 is 14 amino acids long. J lost 4 bases, V lost 0 bases, and 3 bases had no gene match. DNA of the CDR3: TGTGCCAGCAGCTTGGAAACAGGGGTAGAGACCCAGTACTTC. Its translation: CASSLETGVETQYF.

The chain links TRBV5-4 to TRBJ2-2; 10 bases match TRBD1. Germline CDR1 is SGHNT and CDR2 is YYREEE (reference sequence). J lost 4 bases, V lost 4 bases, and 4 bases had no gene match. This CDR3 is built from 15 residues. The CDR3: CASSAGQGITGELFF. In nucleotides, the CDR3 is TGTGCCAGCAGCGCGGGACAGGGGATCACCGGGGAGCTGTTTTTT.

The sample holds one count of this clone. This chain uses TRBV6-5 with TRBJ2-7, with 12 bases fitting TRBD1. The CDR3 has 15 amino acids. The trim removed 0 bases at V and 6 bases at J, leaving 3 bases unmatched. Germline CDR1 reads MNHEY; CDR2 reads SVGAGI. The CDR3 bases are TGTGCCAGCAGTTACTCGGGACAGGGGGCTTTCGAGCAGTACTTC. It translates to CASSYSGQGAFEQYF.

This chain uses TRBV5-4 with TRBJ1-2; TRBD1 agrees at 10 bases. The CDR3 runs to 17 residues. The ends lost 3 bases at V and 3 bases at J; junction bases unmatched: 11. Germline V gene data show CDR1 as SGHNT and CDR2 as YYREEE (reference sequence). This chain's CDR3 is CASSSTGQGFQDYGYTF. DNA for the CDR3: TGTGCCAGCAGCTCCACGGGACAGGGGTTTCAGGACTATGGCTACACCTTC.

The chain couples TRBV28 to TRBJ1-1; 8 positions agree with TRBD1. CDR1 and CDR2 from the germline V gene are MDHEN and SYDVKM. J was trimmed by 10 bases and V by 7 bases; bases with no gene match: 11. The CDR3 is made up of 13 amino acids. CDR3 DNA sequence: TGTGCCAGCACCGACCCCGGACAGGGAGGAGCTTTCTTT. Translated: CASTDPGQGGAFF. The full variable domain, in which reference TRBV28 and TRBJ1-1 provide the parts outside the CDR3, is DVKVTQSSRYLVKRTGEKVFLECVQDMDHENMFWYRQDPGLGLRLIYFSYDVKMKEKGDIPEGYSVSREKKERFSLILESASTNQTSMYLCASTDPGQGGAFFGQGTRLTVV.

This chain connects TRBV5-1 to TRBJ1-2; TRBD1 is a possible D gene (5 bases). V gave up 0 bases and J gave up 7 bases, with 13 bases separating them. In germline, CDR1 is SGHRS, CDR2 YFSETQ. CDR3 size: 14 residues. CDR3: CASSLAGTDPGYTF. The CDR3 region has the DNA TGCGCCAGCAGCTTGGCCGGGACCGACCCTGGCTACACCTTC.